What follows are 8 T cell receptor beta chains derived from one specimen sequenced in a study of blood T cells in healthy people across ages. The use of a sample-barcoded 5' primer and a J-beta primer mix characterized a second PCR of about 7 to 12 cycles. Each CDR3 protein is one row after TCRdb ran MiXCR on the 5' RACE reads. The profile shows roughly 900,000 distinct CDR3 sequences, roughly 50% of them singletons. The specimen sequenced was blood. The receptors come from a man younger than 45 in good health.

The chain is built from TRBV6-6 and TRBJ2-1, with TRBD2 as a possible D gene (6 bases). Between the trimmed V and J ends, which lost 2 bases and 8 bases, there was a span of 16 bases. The CDR3 extends over 15 amino acids. Germline V lookup: CDR1 MNHNY, CDR2 SVGAGI (reference sequence). CDR3 loop: CASSYTVLASDEQFF. CDR3 nucleotide sequence: TGTGCCAGCAGTTACACAGTACTAGCAAGTGATGAGCAGTTCTTC.

V usage is TRBV3-1 and J usage is TRBJ2-5; D not certain. V was pared by 1 base and J by 5 bases, with 11 bases between. CDR1 is LGHDT and CDR2 is YNNKEL in the germline V gene (reference sequence). The CDR3 loop spans 14 amino acids. The CDR3 nucleotides are TGTGCCAGCAGCCAAGTGGACGTTGTGGAGACCCAGTACTTC. It codes for CASSQVDVVETQYF.

This chain's CDR3 is CASSLDSGGHLLGELFF. CDR3 nucleotides: TGTGCCAGCAGTTTAGACAGCGGGGGGCATCTGTTAGGGGAGCTGTTTTTT. V is TRBV27 and J is TRBJ2-2; 9 bases align to TRBD2. Per germline, CDR1 MNHEY and CDR2 SMNVEV (reference sequence). This CDR3 is built from 17 residues. V shed 2 bases and J 8 bases; nucleotides not matched to a gene: 12.

V usage is TRBV5-1 and J usage is TRBJ2-3; D uncertain. Trimming removed 7 bases from V and 3 bases from J, with 12 bases in between. Germline V gene data show CDR1 as SGHRS and CDR2 as YFSETQ. CDR3 length equals 13 residues. The CDR3 spells CASSSTPTDTQYF. CDR3 DNA: TGCGCCAGCTCATCCACTCCAACAGATACGCAGTATTTT.

In regard to this clonotype: This may come from a read error, since a much larger clone is one base off. This sequence joins TRBV4-2 and TRBJ2-7; D ambiguous. Germline lookup yields CDR1 LGHNA and CDR2 YNFKEQ. The CDR3 loop spans 16 amino acids. CDR3 sequence: CASNQVDTRTIYEQYF. The CDR3 nucleotides are TGTGCCAGCAACCAAGTCGACACCCGGACGATCTACGAGCAGTACTTC.

This clonotype was recorded at least ten times. The chain carries TRBV11-1 and TRBJ2-7; 7 nucleotides match TRBD2. With V trimmed by 5 bases and J by 2 bases, 6 bases remained unmatched. The CDR3 is 14 residues long. Germline values: CDR1 SGHAT, CDR2 FQDESV (reference sequence). The CDR3: CASSPGLEAYEQYF. Written as DNA, the CDR3 is TGTGCCAGCAGCCCCGGACTAGAAGCCTACGAGCAGTACTTC.

A remark on this clonotype: A read error may produce the germline difference seen at one junction end. The rearrangement links TRBV29-1 to TRBJ2-7; D could derive from TRBD1 or TRBD2 (5 bases each). CDR1 and CDR2 (germline): SQVTM, ANQGSEA. This CDR3 spans 13 amino acids. CDR3 sequence (DNA): TGCAGCGTTGTGCAGGGAGAGGCCTACGAGCGGTACTTC. It encodes CSVVQGEAYERYF.

This chain uses TRBV7-2 with TRBJ2-3; D unclear. The V gene's germline CDR1 is SGHTA and CDR2 FQGNSA. Trimming shortened V by 1 base and J by 5 bases, and 7 bases separated the two germline ends. This CDR3 is built from 13 residues. The DNA of the CDR3 is TGTGCCAGCAGCTTAGAGGGTGAAGATACGCAGTATTTT. This codes for CASSLEGEDTQYF. The whole variable domain, remainder taken from reference TRBV7-2 and TRBJ2-3, is GAGVSQSPSNKVTEKGKDVELRCDPISGHTALYWYRQSLGQGLEFLIYFQGNSAPDKSGLPSDRFSAERTGGSVSTLTIQRTQQEDSAVYLCASSLEGEDTQYFGPGTRLTVL.